These T cell receptor beta chains were read from a single sample in a study of T cell changes during pregnancy in multiple sclerosis. Method: immunoSEQ multiplex PCR; TCRdb's copy keeps in-frame clones and lacks some. The table records approximately 40,000 clones, about 89% of them present only once. The starting material was CD8+ T cells from peripheral blood mononuclear cells, obtained in the third trimester of pregnancy. Source of these receptors: a female donor with multiple sclerosis, enrolled in a pregnancy study. Both conserved end residues are part of each CDR3. The D gene is left open where the match is weak. Clone size is stated in some rows and not others, as once, few, many or a class when expanded.

V: TRBV4-1
J: TRBJ1-1
length: 14
D: TRBD1
size: .
CDR3: CASSQPTGGSEAFF
DNA: TGCGCCAGCAGCCAACCTACAGGGGGCAGTGAAGCTTTCTTT

V: TRBV7-8
J: TRBJ1-1
length: 16
D: TRBD1
size: .
CDR3: CASSSEPGGLGTEAFF
DNA: TGTGCCAGCAGCAGCGAACCAGGGGGCCTGGGCACTGAAGCTTTCTTT

V: TRBV7-6
J: TRBJ2-2
length: 18
D: TRBD1
size: .
CDR3: CASSFYYIGQGETGELFF
DNA: TGTGCCAGCAGCTTCTACTATATCGGGCAGGGGGAGACCGGGGAGCTGTTTTTT

V: TRBV19
J: TRBJ2-2
length: 14
D: TRBD1
size: .
CDR3: CASTGTGPTGELFF
DNA: TGTGCCAGCACCGGGACAGGGCCCACCGGGGAGCTGTTTTTT

V: TRBV10-3
J: TRBJ2-7
length: 17
D: .
size: .
CDR3: CATKRDYGTLLTYEQYF
DNA: TGTGCCACCAAACGAGATTATGGGACACTTTTAACTTACGAGCAGTACTTC

V: TRBV10-3
J: TRBJ2-1
length: 17
D: TRBD2
size: .
CDR3: CAIKGLAGALRNNEQFF
DNA: TGTGCCATCAAGGGACTAGCGGGAGCATTGAGGAACAATGAGCAGTTCTTC

V: TRBV5-4
J: TRBJ2-3
length: 13
D: .
size: once
CDR3: CASSSTDTDTQYF
DNA: TGTGCCAGCAGCTCGACAGACACAGATACGCAGTATTTT

V: TRBV29-1
J: TRBJ1-2
length: 16
D: TRBD1
size: .
CDR3: CSVDRARDRDLYGYTF
DNA: TGCAGCGTTGACCGCGCCCGCGACAGGGACCTTTATGGCTACACCTTC

V: TRBV2
J: TRBJ1-5
length: 14
D: .
size: few
CDR3: CASSEGQFNQPQHF
DNA: TGTGCCAGCAGTGAGGGGCAGTTCAATCAGCCCCAGCATTTT

V: TRBV27
J: TRBJ2-7
length: 14
D: TRBD2
size: .
CDR3: CASSPAGGRLKQYF
DNA: TGTGCCAGCAGTCCAGCGGGAGGGCGGCTTAAGCAGTACTTC

V: TRBV14
J: TRBJ1-1
length: 17
D: TRBD1
size: few
CDR3: CASSQFGGTGMNTEAFF
DNA: TGTGCCAGCAGCCAATTTGGGGGGACAGGAATGAACACTGAAGCTTTCTTT

V: TRBV4-1
J: TRBJ1-2
length: 16
D: TRBD1
size: .
CDR3: CASSQTGQNSNYGYTF
DNA: TGCGCCAGCAGCCAAACGGGACAGAACTCTAACTATGGCTACACCTTC

V: TRBV7-3
J: TRBJ1-1
length: 14
D: .
size: .
CDR3: CASTLREMNTEAFF
DNA: TGTGCCAGCACCCTCCGCGAGATGAACACTGAAGCTTTCTTT

V: TRBV11-2
J: TRBJ1-3
length: 18
D: .
size: .
CDR3: CASRGGGLDGDSGNTIYF
DNA: TGTGCCAGCAGGGGGGGAGGTTTGGACGGCGACTCTGGAAACACCATATATTTT

V: TRBV5-5
J: TRBJ1-1
length: 14
D: .
size: .
CDR3: CASSLAQGRTEAFF
DNA: TGTGCCAGCAGCTTGGCACAGGGAAGGACTGAAGCTTTCTTT

V: TRBV6-5
J: TRBJ1-3
length: 14
D: TRBD1
size: .
CDR3: CASSHRGSGNTIYF
DNA: TGTGCCAGCAGTCACAGGGGCAGTGGAAACACCATATATTTT

V: TRBV5-4
J: TRBJ2-1
length: 15
D: TRBD2
size: .
CDR3: CASSLGLAGVNEQFF
DNA: TGTGCCAGCAGCTTGGGACTAGCGGGGGTCAATGAGCAGTTCTTC

V: TRBV7-9
J: TRBJ1-3
length: 14
D: .
size: once
CDR3: CASTGVSSGNTIYF
DNA: TGTGCCAGCACCGGGGTTTCCTCTGGAAACACCATATATTTT

V: TRBV7-9
J: TRBJ1-1
length: 12
D: TRBD1
size: .
CDR3: CAETGGAAEAFF
DNA: TGTGCCGAGACAGGGGGCGCGGCTGAAGCTTTCTTT

V: TRBV4-1
J: TRBJ1-4
length: 19
D: TRBD1
size: .
CDR3: CASSQDTMDRGGMKEKLFF
DNA: TGCGCCAGCAGCCAAGATACTATGGACAGGGGGGGAATGAAGGAAAAACTGTTTTTT

V: TRBV27
J: TRBJ2-3
length: 20
D: TRBD1
size: .
CDR3: CASSHGTVPSYLISTDTQYF
DNA: TGTGCCAGCAGTCACGGGACAGTGCCGTCATACCTCATCAGCACAGATACGCAGTATTTT

V: TRBV30
J: TRBJ1-2
length: 16
D: .
size: .
CDR3: CAWTRVGTTLNYGYTF
DNA: TGTGCCTGGACCCGGGTTGGGACAACCCTCAACTATGGCTACACCTTC

V: TRBV10-2
J: TRBJ2-3
length: 18
D: TRBD2
size: once
CDR3: CASSVGASGSLETDTQYF
DNA: TGCGCCAGCAGTGTTGGGGCTAGCGGGAGCCTGGAGACAGATACGCAGTATTTT

V: TRBV30
J: TRBJ1-1
length: 12
D: .
size: many
CDR3: CAWTWGVTEAFF
DNA: TGTGCCTGGACCTGGGGGGTCACTGAAGCTTTCTTT

V: TRBV11-2
J: TRBJ2-7
length: 17
D: TRBD2
size: .
CDR3: CASSLDGLATTSYEQYF
DNA: TGTGCCAGCAGCTTAGATGGACTAGCGACGACCTCCTACGAGCAGTACTTC

V: TRBV9
J: TRBJ1-5
length: 15
D: TRBD1
size: .
CDR3: CASSVAPGGNQPQHF
DNA: TGTGCCAGCAGCGTAGCTCCAGGGGGTAATCAGCCCCAGCATTTT

V: TRBV25-1
J: TRBJ1-1
length: 13
D: .
size: .
CDR3: CASSVGENTEAFF
DNA: TGTGCCAGCAGTGTTGGAGAGAACACTGAAGCTTTCTTT

V: TRBV4-2
J: TRBJ1-3
length: 16
D: TRBD1
size: .
CDR3: CASSQDDRTGGNTIYF
DNA: TGTGCCAGCAGCCAAGATGACCGGACAGGTGGAAACACCATATATTTT

V: TRBV19
J: TRBJ1-5
length: 12
D: .
size: .
CDR3: CATRTANQPQHF
DNA: TGTGCCACTAGGACAGCCAATCAGCCCCAGCATTTT

V: TRBV27
J: TRBJ2-2
length: 15
D: .
size: .
CDR3: CASSLRGSDTGELFF
DNA: TGTGCCAGCAGTTTGCGAGGGAGTGACACCGGGGAGCTGTTTTTT

V: TRBV11-2
J: TRBJ2-3
length: 15
D: .
size: .
CDR3: CASSTPALSTDTQYF
DNA: TGTGCCAGCAGCACGCCCGCGTTGAGCACAGATACGCAGTATTTT

V: TRBV7-9
J: TRBJ1-2
length: 12
D: TRBD1
size: .
CDR3: CASRPIDRGDSF
DNA: TGTGCCAGCAGACCTATCGACAGGGGAGACTCGTTC

V: TRBV7-9
J: TRBJ2-2
length: 15
D: .
size: .
CDR3: CASSLKGAYTGELFF
DNA: TGTGCCAGCAGCTTAAAAGGGGCGTACACCGGGGAGCTGTTTTTT

V: TRBV30
J: TRBJ2-7
length: 14
D: TRBD2
size: .
CDR3: CAWSLAGLAYEQYF
DNA: TGTGCCTGGAGTTTAGCGGGACTGGCCTACGAGCAGTACTTC

V: TRBV27
J: TRBJ2-1
length: 16
D: .
size: .
CDR3: CASTPWAGETYNEQFF
DNA: TGTGCCAGCACCCCCTGGGCAGGGGAGACCTACAATGAGCAGTTCTTC

V: TRBV7-8
J: TRBJ1-2
length: 15
D: .
size: .
CDR3: CASSLVEGPGYGYTF
DNA: TGTGCCAGCAGCTTAGTGGAGGGGCCCGGCTATGGCTACACCTTC

V: TRBV11-2
J: TRBJ2-3
length: 16
D: TRBD2
size: .
CDR3: CASRNLLAISTDTQYF
DNA: TGTGCCAGCAGGAACTTACTAGCGATTAGCACAGATACGCAGTATTTT

V: TRBV19
J: TRBJ2-7
length: 15
D: TRBD2
size: .
CDR3: CASSSTSGSFDEQYF
DNA: TGTGCCAGTAGTTCTACTAGCGGGAGTTTCGACGAGCAGTACTTC

V: TRBV6-4
J: TRBJ2-3
length: 13
D: TRBD2
size: .
CDR3: CASSERETDTQYF
DNA: TGTGCCAGCAGTGAGCGGGAGACAGATACGCAGTATTTT

V: TRBV19
J: TRBJ2-7
length: 14
D: .
size: .
CDR3: CASSIVGITYEQYF
DNA: TGTGCCAGTAGTATAGTCGGGATCACCTACGAGCAGTACTTC

V: TRBV18
J: TRBJ2-2
length: 17
D: .
size: .
CDR3: CASSPITGGKNTGELFF
DNA: TGTGCCAGCTCACCAATAACCGGAGGAAAAAACACCGGGGAGCTGTTTTTT

V: TRBV12-5
J: TRBJ2-7
length: 16
D: TRBD1
size: .
CDR3: CASGSPQGARVYEQYF
DNA: TGTGCTAGTGGTTCACCGCAGGGGGCGCGGGTCTACGAGCAGTACTTC